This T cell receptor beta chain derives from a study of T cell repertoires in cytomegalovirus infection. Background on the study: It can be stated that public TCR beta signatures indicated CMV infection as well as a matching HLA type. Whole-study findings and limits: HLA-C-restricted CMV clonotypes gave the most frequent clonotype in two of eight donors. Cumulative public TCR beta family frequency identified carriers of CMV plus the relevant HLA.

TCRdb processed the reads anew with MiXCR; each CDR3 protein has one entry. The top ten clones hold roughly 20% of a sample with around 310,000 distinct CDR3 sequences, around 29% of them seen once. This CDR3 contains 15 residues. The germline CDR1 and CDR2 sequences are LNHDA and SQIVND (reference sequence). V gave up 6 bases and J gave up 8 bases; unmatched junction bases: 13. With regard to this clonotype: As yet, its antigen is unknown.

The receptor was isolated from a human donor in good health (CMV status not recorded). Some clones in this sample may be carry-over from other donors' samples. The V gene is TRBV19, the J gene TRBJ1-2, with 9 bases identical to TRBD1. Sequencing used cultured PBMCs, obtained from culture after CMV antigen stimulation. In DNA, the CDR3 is TGTGCCAGTAGGAACAGGGGGCGCCGGTTGGAGGGCTACACCTTC. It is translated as CASRNRGRRLEGYTF.